These 31 T cell receptor beta chains originate from one sample sequenced in a study of T cell responses to AZD1222 COVID-19 vaccine. The assay was immunoSEQ multiplex PCR, and TCRdb's table has in-frame clones only and misses some. This repertoire shows about 92,000 clones, about 91% found once; its top ten account for roughly 7.5%. Here the sequenced sample was peripheral blood, taken on day 0 of AZD1222 vaccination. These receptor sequences come from an adult in good health.

The chain has TRBV19 and TRBJ2-5, with 8 bases aligning to TRBD2. V shed 7 bases, J shed 5 bases, and the junction held 15 bases outside the gene matches. Germline loops: CDR1 LNHDA, CDR2 SQIVND (reference sequence). The CDR3 spans 16 residues. The CDR3 region is CASTNIPRGGGETQYF. The DNA of the CDR3 is TGTGCCAGTACCAATATCCCCCGGGGGGGCGGGGAGACCCAGTACTTC.

This chain joins TRBV10-2 and TRBJ1-2, with D possibly matching TRBD1 (6 bases). With 6 bases removed from V and 5 bases from J, the gap between germline ends came to 13 bases. There are 13 residues in the CDR3. The V gene's germline CDR1 is WSHSY and CDR2 SAAADI. The CDR3, as DNA: TGCGCCAGCAGCGTCGGGACACTTTATGGCTACACCTTC. It yields the protein CASSVGTLYGYTF.

This clone is a singleton in its sample. The chain has TRBV4-3 and TRBJ1-4, with 7 bases that match TRBD1. This CDR3 contains 17 residues. The J segment lost 6 bases and the V segment lost 2 bases, leaving 12 bases of the junction unmatched. Germline V lookup: CDR1 LGHNA, CDR2 YSLEER. CDR3 DNA: TGCGCCAGCAGCCAAACCCTTATCGACAGGGCGGATGAAAAACTGTTTTTT. This sequence encodes CASSQTLIDRADEKLFF.

The genes are TRBV6-2 or TRBV6-3 and TRBJ1-5; D gene ambiguous. This CDR3 spans 13 amino acids. Trimming removed 6 bases at V and 7 bases at J, with 13 bases between. Germline loops: CDR1 MNHEY, CDR2 SVGEGT. The CDR3 DNA sequence: TGTGCCAGCAGCCAATCCAATTTACAGCCCCAGCATTTT. This encodes CASSQSNLQPQHF.

This clone has only one observation. The chain combines TRBV4-2 with TRBJ2-3; 11 bases map to TRBD2. V dropped 2 bases and J dropped 2; count of bases not matched to a gene: 6. Germline loops: CDR1 LGHNA, CDR2 YNFKEQ. The CDR3 has 17 amino acids. CDR3 coding DNA: TGTGCCAGCAGCCAAATTAGCGGGGGGGCCTCCACAGATACGCAGTATTTT. Translating gives CASSQISGGASTDTQYF.

The chain recombines TRBV30 with TRBJ2-1, with D possibly TRBD2 on 6 matching bases. Germline loops: CDR1 GTSNPN, CDR2 SVGIG (reference sequence). Trimming stripped 4 bases from V and 4 bases from J, with 17 bases between. The CDR3 runs 15 residues. CDR3 loop: CAWNQGASVYNEQFF. CDR3 in DNA: TGTGCCTGGAACCAAGGGGCTAGCGTGTACAATGAGCAGTTCTTC.

The chain uses TRBV6-4 and TRBJ2-2, with D possibly TRBD2 on 5 matching bases. The germline gives CDR1 MRHNA, CDR2 SNTAGT. Trimming left V 4 bases short and J 3 bases short, with 9 bases between. The CDR3 extends over 14 amino acids. The CDR3 DNA reads TGTGCCAGCAGTGCCGGCGGGTACACCGGGGAGCTGTTTTTT. Encoded protein: CASSAGGYTGELFF.

The chain carries TRBV5-5 and TRBJ2-7; tentative D call: TRBD1 (5 bases). The CDR3 loop spans 11 amino acids. Germline V gene data show CDR1 as SGHKS and CDR2 as YYEKEE (reference sequence). V lost 10 bases, J lost 3 bases, and 11 bases lay in between. CDR3 sequence reads: CASAGNYEQYF. For the CDR3, the DNA is TGTGCCTCGGCAGGGAACTACGAGCAGTACTTC.

The chain is built from TRBV19 and TRBJ1-4; D is perhaps TRBD1 (5 bases). The CDR3 sequence is 12 residues long. Trimming removed 8 bases at V and 5 bases at J, with 9 bases between. Germline values: CDR1 LNHDA, CDR2 SQIVND (reference sequence). CDR3 DNA: TGTGCCAGTGGGGGGACGAATGAAAAACTGTTTTTT. This gives the protein CASGGTNEKLFF.

The CDR3 DNA reads TGTGCCAGTAGTATAGTCGGACTCATCCCAATGAACACTGAAGCTTTCTTT. Amino acids: CASSIVGLIPMNTEAFF. The V gene is TRBV19, the J gene TRBJ1-1; D is unclear. In germline, CDR1 is LNHDA, CDR2 SQIVND (reference sequence). Trimming took 1 base from V and 0 from J, leaving 15 bases between them. This CDR3 contains 17 residues.

The rearrangement links TRBV10-3 to TRBJ2-7; 8 positions match TRBD1. CDR1 ENHRY and CDR2 SYGVKD come from the germline V gene. The CDR3 sequence is 15 residues long. V was pared by 5 bases and J by 2 bases, with 8 bases of the junction left unmatched. CDR3 sequence (DNA): TGTGCCATCAGTAGTGGGGACAGGAAAACCTACGAGCAGTACTTC. Protein: CAISSGDRKTYEQYF.

This clone was seen only once. The chain joins TRBV6-5 to TRBJ1-2; 10 bases are a match to TRBD1. The CDR3 sequence is 15 residues long. The V and J ends lost 2 bases and 8 bases, in that order; junction bases with no gene match: 8. CDR1 and CDR2 (germline): MNHEY, SVGAGI. The CDR3 DNA reads as TGTGCCAGCAGTTACCACGGAGGACAGGGGGAGGGCTACACCTTC. It yields the protein CASSYHGGQGEGYTF.

This clone was counted between two and nine times. The chain carries TRBV10-2 and TRBJ1-1; tentative D call: TRBD1 (5 bases). Trimming removed 2 bases at V and 7 bases at J, with 17 bases between. Germline loops: CDR1 WSHSY, CDR2 SAAADI. This CDR3 region has 15 residues. The CDR3, as DNA: TGCGCCAGCAGTGAGCCAGCGCTGGGGGGAAATGAAGCTTTCTTT. This sequence encodes CASSEPALGGNEAFF.

This clone was observed a handful of times. In DNA, the CDR3 is TGTGCCAGCAGTGAAGGCGGAGGGTCGTCCTACGAGCAGTACTTC. Residues: CASSEGGGSSYEQYF. The chain couples TRBV6-1 to TRBJ2-7; possibly TRBD2 for D (6 bases). The CDR3 is 15 residues long. Germline V gene sequence: CDR1 MNHNS, CDR2 SASEGT. Trimming removed 1 base from V and 1 base from J, with 11 bases in between.

The chain is built from TRBV7-2 and TRBJ1-5; D not certain. Germline-derived CDR1 and CDR2 are SGHTA and FQGNSA. V lost 5 bases and J lost 2, with 13 bases in between. The CDR3 consists of 15 residues. The DNA for the CDR3 is TGTGCCAGCAGCCCCCCGTCGAGTGGCAATCAGCCCCAGCATTTT. Translating it yields CASSPPSSGNQPQHF.

The chain carries TRBV7-9 and TRBJ1-2; 7 bases agree with TRBD1. The V gene end was trimmed by 5 bases and the J gene end by 8 bases; junction bases not matched to a gene: 8. Germline CDR1 and CDR2: SEHNR and FQNEAQ (reference sequence). This CDR3 contains 13 residues. Here the CDR3 reads CASSPQGGTGYTF. For the CDR3, the DNA is TGTGCCAGCAGCCCCCAGGGGGGTACGGGCTACACCTTC.

About this clone: No DNA is shown, since the ends of the CDR3 on it are uncertain; the CDR3 is the one TCRdb lists. The chain carries TRBV21-1 and TRBJ2-1; TRBD2 is taken as the D call from the table, unchecked against the DNA. TRBV21-1 is a pseudogene segment. Inclusive of both ends, the CDR3 amounts to 17 amino acids. CDR3: CASPDGVAGGNYNEQFF.

This clone was found once. The chain couples TRBV5-5 to TRBJ1-2, with D unresolved. The CDR3 covers 13 residues. V dropped 0 bases and J dropped 8 bases, with 11 bases sitting between them. Germline values: CDR1 SGHKS, CDR2 YYEKEE (reference sequence). In DNA, the CDR3 is TGTGCCAGCAGCTTGGGGGAAGCTCGCGGCTACACCTTC. Protein: CASSLGEARGYTF. Full variable domain (rest looked up from reference TRBV5-5 and TRBJ1-2): DAGVTQSPTHLIKTRGQQVTLRCSPISGHKSVSWYQQVLGQGPQFIFQYYEKEERGRGNFPDRFSARQFPNYSSELNVNALLLGDSALYLCASSLGEARGYTFGSGTRLTVV.

The chain couples TRBV30 to TRBJ1-4; no clear D gene. Per germline, CDR1 GTSNPN and CDR2 SVGIG (reference sequence). Trimming removed 0 bases from V and 8 bases from J, with 4 bases in between. This CDR3 comprises 11 residues. The chain's CDR3 is CAWSVREKLFF. The DNA of the CDR3 is TGTGCCTGGAGTGTACGGGAAAAACTGTTTTTT. Combining the CDR3 with reference TRBV30 and TRBJ1-4 gives the whole variable domain SQTIHQWPATLVQPVGSPLSLECTVEGTSNPNLYWYRQAAGRGLQLLFYSVGIGQISSEVPQNLSASRPQDRQFILSSKKLLLSDSGFYLCAWSVREKLFFGSGTQLSVL.

This chain links TRBV5-1 with TRBJ2-2; 10 bases are shared with TRBD1. After removal of 1 base from V and 7 bases from J, the junction contained 7 bases not matched to a gene. Germline CDR1 is SGHRS and CDR2 is YFSETQ. The CDR3 consists of 16 residues. The CDR3 sequence: CASSLTAGQGNGELFF. The CDR3, as DNA: TGCGCCAGCAGCTTGACCGCGGGACAGGGGAACGGGGAGCTGTTTTTT.

Only one count was recorded for this clone. The chain is built from TRBV9 and TRBJ1-2; 7 positions match TRBD1. This CDR3 is 16 amino acids long. Germline CDR1 SGDLS, CDR2 YYNGEE. V lost 4 bases to trimming and J lost 0 bases; unmatched junction nucleotides: 9. CDR3 sequence reads: CASSPSTQGANYGYTF. Here the CDR3 DNA reads TGTGCCAGCAGCCCCTCAACCCAGGGGGCTAACTATGGCTACACCTTC.

The CDR3 here is CASSPGQRNYGYTF. The CDR3, as DNA: TGTGCCAGCAGCCCGGGACAGCGTAACTATGGCTACACCTTC. The chain recombines TRBV7-8 with TRBJ1-2; the match to TRBD1 covers 7 bases. J was trimmed by 1 base and V by 5 bases; bases with no gene match: 4. Germline V gene lookup returns CDR1 SGHVS and CDR2 FQNEAQ. CDR3 length equals 14 residues.

V is TRBV27 and J is TRBJ1-1; the D gene is possibly TRBD1 (6 bases). This CDR3 is 15 amino acids long. Trimming took off 2 bases at V and 1 base at J, with 11 bases between the two ends. Germline V gene lookup returns CDR1 MNHEY and CDR2 SMNVEV (reference sequence). In DNA, the CDR3 is TGTGCCAGCAGTTTAACAGGGCGGAGGAACACTGAAGCTTTCTTT. It encodes CASSLTGRRNTEAFF.

The chain employs TRBV9 and TRBJ2-4; no reliable D call. The V gene's germline CDR1 is SGDLS and CDR2 YYNGEE. V was trimmed by 0 bases and J by 1 base, leaving 8 bases between them. The length of the CDR3 is 15 residues. The CDR3 coding sequence is TGTGCCAGCAGCGTAGACCAGCGTGCCAAAAACATTCAGTACTTC. This gives the protein CASSVDQRAKNIQYF. Full variable domain (outside the CDR3, taken from reference TRBV9 and TRBJ2-4): DSGVTQTPKHLITATGQRVTLRCSPRSGDLSVYWYQQSLDQGLQFLIQYYNGEERAKGNILERFSAQQFPDLHSELNLSSLELGDSALYFCASSVDQRAKNIQYFGAGTRLSVL.

The rearrangement uses TRBV2 and TRBJ2-7; no firm D call. Germline values: CDR1 SNHLY, CDR2 FYNNEI. The CDR3 totals 16 residues. The germline V and J ends were trimmed by 2 bases and 0 bases, with 14 bases remaining between them. In nucleotides, the CDR3 is TGTGCCAGCAGTGAATATGGTAGTGGAAGCTCCTACGAGCAGTACTTC. Translated, it gives CASSEYGSGSSYEQYF.

The gene calls are TRBV2 and TRBJ1-5; D remains unclear. V was clipped by 5 bases and J by 2 bases, with 19 bases between them. This CDR3 comprises 17 residues. Germline V gene sequence: CDR1 SNHLY, CDR2 FYNNEI. CDR3 DNA: TGTGCCAGCAGTCAAGGACCTCGGGAGGGAGGCAATCAGCCCCAGCATTTT. It specifies CASSQGPREGGNQPQHF.

Comment on this clone: The sample holds other DNA sequences that translate to the same CDR3. The chain links TRBV10-3 to TRBJ1-5; D remains unclear. Germline CDR1 is ENHRY and CDR2 is SYGVKD. The CDR3 extends over 14 amino acids. The V and J ends lost 0 bases and 4 bases respectively, with 7 bases between them. CDR3 nucleotide sequence: TGTGCCATCAGTGAGTCGGGAGGGAATCAGCCCCAGCATTTT. Translating it yields CAISESGGNQPQHF.

This chain links TRBV3-1 (or the pseudogene TRBV3-2) with TRBJ1-5; TRBD1 agrees at 9 bases. V was pared by 2 bases and J by 7 bases, with 6 bases of the junction left unmatched. The CDR3 spans 15 residues. CDR1 and CDR2 from the germline V gene are LGHDT and YNNKEL (reference sequence). This CDR3 is CASSQMGQGGQPQHF. The CDR3 DNA reads as TGTGCCAGCAGCCAAATGGGACAGGGTGGGCAGCCCCAGCATTTT.

This clone occurred once. The chain links TRBV2 to TRBJ1-1; maybe TRBD1 (5 bases). V was trimmed by 3 bases and J by 7 bases, leaving 9 bases between them. The CDR3 is made up of 12 amino acids. Germline assignment: CDR1 SNHLY and CDR2 FYNNEI. The CDR3 DNA follows: TGTGCCAGCAGTGAGAACAGGAATGAAGCTTTCTTT. This gives the protein CASSENRNEAFF.

The rearrangement joins TRBV4-3 to TRBJ1-2, with a possible D match to TRBD1 (6 bases). The germline V and J ends were trimmed by 0 bases and 2 bases, with 10 bases remaining between them. CDR3 length equals 15 residues. The germline CDR1 and CDR2 sequences are LGHNA and YSLEER. This CDR3 is CASSQDLQGNYGYTF. In nucleotides, the CDR3 is TGCGCCAGCAGCCAAGATTTGCAGGGGAACTATGGCTACACCTTC.

The rearrangement uses TRBV9 and TRBJ2-1, with D tentatively TRBD1 (6 bases). The V gene lost 4 bases and the J gene lost 4 bases, with 12 bases spanning the gap. Germline V gene lookup returns CDR1 SGDLS and CDR2 YYNGEE. The CDR3 runs 14 residues. This CDR3 is CASSKTGTYNEQFF. The CDR3 DNA sequence: TGTGCCAGCAGCAAGACAGGAACGTACAATGAGCAGTTCTTC.